Listed below are T cell receptor beta chains from one sample, sequenced in a study of shared clonotypes between healthy human individuals. Assay: immunoSEQ multiplex PCR; the TCRdb copy retains only in-frame clones and omits some. Of over a million clones in the sample, around 78% were seen once. The source material was memory CD4+ T cells from PBMCs. These TCRs come from a man younger than 35 in good health. Some clones in this sample may be carry-over from other donors' samples. Each CDR3 is given with its conserved first and last residue. The order of the fields is V gene, clone size, D gene, J gene, CDR3 protein, CDR3 DNA. The D gene is left open where the match is weak. The size entry is marked missing in some rows and otherwise reads once, few, many or a size class.

>TRBV28|NA|NA|TRBJ1-1
CASKGQGAATEAFF
TGTGCCAGCAAGGGGCAAGGGGCGGCCACTGAAGCTTTCTTT
>TRBV18|NA|TRBD2|TRBJ2-1
CASSPRILAGGDEQFF
TGTGCCAGCTCACCACGGATTCTAGCGGGAGGTGATGAGCAGTTCTTC
>TRBV28|NA|NA|TRBJ1-2
CASSNRGANTIGGYTF
TGTGCCAGCAGCAATAGAGGAGCGAACACAATTGGTGGCTACACCTTC
>TRBV2|NA|TRBD1|TRBJ1-2
CASRDRGVYGYTF
TGTGCCAGCAGAGACAGGGGCGTCTATGGCTACACCTTC
>TRBV5-5|NA|NA|TRBJ1-5
CASSLEARDNQPQHF
TGTGCCAGCAGCTTGGAGGCCAGGGACAATCAGCCCCAGCATTTT
>TRBV7-2|NA|NA|TRBJ2-3
CASSYSGTPGDTQYF
TGTGCCAGCAGCTACTCCGGGACTCCAGGAGATACGCAGTATTTT
>TRBV11-2|NA|NA|TRBJ2-1
CASSLVRFSEQFF
TGTGCCAGCAGCTTAGTCCGGTTCAGTGAGCAGTTCTTC
>TRBV28|few|TRBD2|TRBJ2-3
CASSQAGGVYTQYF
TGTGCCAGCAGCCAAGCGGGAGGTGTATATACGCAGTATTTT
>TRBV30|NA|TRBD1|TRBJ2-5
CAWNRDRSQETQYF
TGTGCCTGGAACCGGGACAGGTCCCAAGAGACCCAGTACTTC
>TRBV5-6|NA|NA|TRBJ2-7
CASSLLWGAHEQYF
TGTGCCAGCAGCTTATTATGGGGGGCCCACGAGCAGTACTTC
>TRBV7-2|NA|NA|TRBJ2-3
CASSLASGDLSTDTQYF
TGTGCCAGCAGCTTAGCGAGCGGAGACCTCTCCACAGATACGCAGTATTTT
>TRBV5-6|NA|TRBD1|TRBJ1-2
CASSRRDRGAYGYTF
TGTGCCAGCAGCCGAAGGGACAGGGGGGCCTATGGCTACACCTTC
>TRBV30|NA|TRBD1|TRBJ2-1
CAWSGQGNEQFF
TGTGCCTGGAGCGGACAGGGGAATGAGCAGTTCTTC
>TRBV5-1|NA|TRBD2|TRBJ2-2
CASRGLAGNTGELFF
TGCGCCAGCCGGGGACTAGCGGGGAACACCGGGGAGCTGTTTTTT
>TRBV27|NA|NA|TRBJ2-7
CASSLSGQLRNEQYF
TGTGCCAGCAGTCTATCAGGACAGCTTCGGAACGAGCAGTACTTC
>TRBV5-6|NA|TRBD1|TRBJ2-5
CASSRTGAGETQYF
TGTGCCAGCAGCCGAACAGGGGCGGGTGAGACCCAGTACTTC
>TRBV7-9|NA|TRBD1|TRBJ2-5
CASSLGDRGEQETQYF
TGTGCCAGCAGCTTAGGGGACAGGGGGGAACAAGAGACCCAGTACTTC
>TRBV18|once|NA|TRBJ2-1
CASSPNGPGTTSEQFF
TGTGCCAGCTCACCAAATGGACCGGGAACCACAAGTGAGCAGTTCTTC
>TRBV28|once|NA|TRBJ2-7
CASSSRTASHSYEQYF
TGTGCCAGCAGTTCCCGGACAGCCTCTCACTCCTACGAGCAGTACTTC
>TRBV5-6|few|NA|TRBJ2-1
CASSFRGLLYNEQFF
TGTGCCAGCAGCTTCCGGGGGCTGCTCTACAATGAGCAGTTCTTC
>TRBV5-1|NA|TRBD2|TRBJ2-5
CASSFKGAGDWETQYF
TGCGCCAGCAGCTTCAAGGGAGCGGGAGATTGGGAGACCCAGTACTTC
>TRBV5-4|NA|NA|TRBJ2-7
CASSSGGAHYEQYF
TGTGCCAGCAGCTCTGGGGGAGCTCACTACGAGCAGTACTTC
>TRBV19|NA|NA|TRBJ2-5
CASSIVGSLQTQYF
TGTGCCAGTAGTATAGTCGGTAGTCTCCAGACCCAGTACTTC
>TRBV9|NA|TRBD2|TRBJ2-1
CASSVRTSGYNEQFF
TGTGCCAGCAGCGTAAGGACTAGCGGTTACAATGAGCAGTTCTTC
>TRBV19|NA|TRBD1|TRBJ1-4
CASSMTGSDNEKLFF
TGTGCCAGTAGTATGACAGGGAGCGATAATGAAAAACTGTTTTTT
>TRBV28|NA|NA|TRBJ1-4
CASSPSANEKLFF
TGTGCCAGCAGTCCCAGCGCGAATGAAAAACTGTTTTTT
>TRBV5-1|NA|TRBD1|TRBJ1-1
CASTGGTEAFF
TGCGCCAGCACAGGGGGAACTGAAGCTTTCTTT
>TRBV10-1|NA|NA|TRBJ2-2
CASSSGATNTGELFF
TGCGCCAGCAGTAGTGGGGCAACGAACACCGGGGAGCTGTTTTTT
>TRBV29-1|NA|NA|TRBJ1-1
CSSRAGGNTEAFF
TGCAGCTCCCGTGCAGGCGGGAACACTGAAGCTTTCTTT
>TRBV5-1|NA|NA|TRBJ2-3
CASSRDFLDTQYF
TGCGCCAGCAGCCGGGACTTTTTAGATACGCAGTATTTT
>TRBV7-7|NA|TRBD2|TRBJ2-1
CASSPLLAGGNEQFF
TGTGCCAGCAGCCCCTTACTAGCGGGAGGCAATGAGCAGTTCTTC
>TRBV4-2|NA|NA|TRBJ2-7
CASSQDRPFREQYF
TGTGCCAGCAGCCAAGACCGACCCTTTCGGGAGCAGTACTTC
>TRBV7-2|once|TRBD1|TRBJ1-5
CASSASGTGHQPQHF
TGTGCCAGCAGCGCTTCCGGGACAGGGCATCAGCCCCAGCATTTT